This TCR beta chain was recovered during a study of shared T cell receptors in the human thymus. Libraries were prepared by immunoSEQ multiplex PCR; TCRdb keeps only in-frame clonotypes and omits some of them. The data show just under 550,000 clones, 70% to 80% seen once. Germline CDR1 and CDR2: LNHDA and SQIVND (reference sequence). Trimming shortened V by 4 bases and J by 4 bases, and 10 bases separated the two germline ends. The CDR3 length is 13 residues. These data were also filed under a second study, of human thymus T cells. That investigation notes: Thymic as well as blood repertoires seemed to favor certain V and J genes unevenly.

The chain is built from TRBV19 and TRBJ1-1; D is unresolved. Material for sequencing was thymocytes. This receptor was obtained from a boy less than two years old with a congenital heart defect. CDR3 residues: CASSKSGGTEAFF. CDR3 nucleotide sequence: TGTGCCAGTAGTAAATCCGGAGGCACTGAAGCTTTCTTT.